Sequencing of this T cell receptor (beta chain) was carried out in a study of T cell changes during pregnancy in multiple sclerosis. There are 16 residues in the CDR3. CDR1 and CDR2 (germline): MGHRA, YSYEKL. V dropped 3 bases and J dropped 2; count of bases not matched to a gene: 4. Sequencing was performed with immunoSEQ multiplex PCR; in TCRdb, only in-frame clones are kept and a portion is missing. Counted here are some 49,000 clones, roughly 94% occurring once; the ten biggest clones make up over 4.5%. This sequence was found in a female donor with multiple sclerosis, enrolled in a pregnancy study. The V gene is TRBV4-1, the J gene TRBJ1-5, with TRBD1 matching 10 bases. Material: CD8+ T cells from peripheral blood mononuclear cells, obtained in the first trimester of pregnancy. CDR3 in amino acids: CASSHNGQGGNQPQHF. CDR3 in DNA: TGCGCCAGCAGCCACAACGGACAGGGGGGCAATCAGCCCCAGCATTTT.